The 27 T cell receptor beta chains below were found in one sample sequenced in a study of blood T cell repertoires in COVID-19 (dated by TCRdb to the early 2020s). The receptor library was made with the immunoSEQ multiplex PCR assay. Sourced from immuneACCESS, this table was stored by TCRdb with only in-frame sequences that have V and J called. A share of the clones is absent; for the studies checked, an unresolved V gene accounts for under half, and the remainder has no known explanation. For this sample there are more than 200,000 clones; about 86% appear just once. The ten largest clonotypes hold approximately 8.6% of the sample. Sample: peripheral blood. The receptors here all came from a man aged 35-49 years with active or convalescent COVID-19.

This chain links TRBV2 with TRBJ1-4; no clear D gene. The CDR3 is made up of 13 amino acids. Trimming shortened V by 7 bases and J by 7 bases, and 13 bases separated the two germline ends. Germline-derived CDR1 and CDR2 are SNHLY and FYNNEI. CDR3 in DNA: TGTGCCAGCACTGTGGAGACTGGTGAAAAACTGTTTTTT. Its protein product is CASTVETGEKLFF.

This clone appeared once. The sample carries other DNA sequences with the same CDR3. The chain is built from TRBV9 and TRBJ2-5; 14 bases are shared with TRBD2. Per germline, CDR1 SGDLS and CDR2 YYNGEE. The CDR3 sequence is 18 residues long. Unmatched junction bases numbered 7, after V lost 3 bases and J lost 0 bases. The CDR3 is CASSDGTSGGLYQETQYF. DNA of the CDR3: TGTGCCAGCAGCGACGGGACTAGCGGGGGCCTGTACCAAGAGACCCAGTACTTC.

The V gene is TRBV18, the J gene TRBJ1-2; tentative D call: TRBD1 (6 bases). Germline loops: CDR1 KGHSH, CDR2 LQKENI. This CDR3 contains 14 residues. V lost 1 base and J lost 5, with 11 bases in between. This chain's CDR3 is CASSPQQGDYGYTF. CDR3 coding DNA: TGTGCCAGCTCACCACAACAGGGAGATTATGGCTACACCTTC.

The J gene is TRBJ2-7, the V gene TRBV30, with 13 nucleotides matching TRBD2. Losses at the gene ends were 1 base for V and 2 bases for J; bases not matched to a gene: 5. Germline V gene lookup returns CDR1 GTSNPN and CDR2 SVGIG (reference sequence). There are 16 residues in the CDR3. In DNA form, the CDR3 reads TGTGCCTGGAGTGGGACTAGCGGGAGCAGGCCCTACGAGCAGTACTTC. This codes for CAWSGTSGSRPYEQYF.

Turning to this clone: This sample also contains other DNA sequences that code for the same CDR3. The chain joins TRBV3-1 (or the pseudogene TRBV3-2) to TRBJ2-1; TRBD2 matches 7 bases. Germline trimming cut 1 base from V and 2 bases from J; bases unmatched to any gene: 11. CDR1 is LGHDT, CDR2 YNNKEL, per germline (reference sequence). The CDR3 is 18 residues long. The CDR3, as DNA: TGTGCCAGCAGCCAAGGTAGGGTAGCGGGTGGGGCCTACAATGAGCAGTTCTTC. Protein product: CASSQGRVAGGAYNEQFF.

This clone appeared a single time. V and J are TRBV29-1 and TRBJ2-2, with D uncertain. V lost 4 bases, J lost 0 bases, and 6 bases lay in between. Germline-derived CDR1 and CDR2 are SQVTM and ANQGSEA. The CDR3 is 13 residues long. The CDR3 spells CSVVVANTGELFF. As DNA, the CDR3 is TGCAGCGTTGTAGTCGCGAACACCGGGGAGCTGTTTTTT.

This chain uses TRBV5-5 with TRBJ2-1, with D perhaps TRBD2 (6 bases). The CDR3 is 18 residues long. CDR1 SGHKS and CDR2 YYEKEE come from the germline V gene (reference sequence). V lost 5 bases, J lost 0 bases, and 21 bases lay in between. This chain's CDR3 is CASRGTGTGVSSYNEQFF. DNA of the CDR3: TGTGCCAGCAGGGGGACTGGCACGGGGGTTAGCTCCTACAATGAGCAGTTCTTC.

This clone turned up a few times. The chain employs TRBV12-3 or TRBV12-4 and TRBJ1-2; no firm D call. Deletions cut 3 bases from V and 4 bases from J, with 6 bases between. The CDR3 is 12 residues long. The CDR3, as DNA: TGTGCCAGCAGTTTCCTAGTCTATGGCTACACCTTC. Amino acids: CASSFLVYGYTF.

For the CDR3, the DNA is TGTGCCAGCAACCCAGGGGGTCTTAACTATGGCTACACCTTC. Translated, it gives CASNPGGLNYGYTF. V and J are TRBV2 and TRBJ1-2; 7 bases align to TRBD1. Germline values: CDR1 SNHLY, CDR2 FYNNEI. V trimming: 7 bases; J trimming: 1 base; junction bases outside the gene matches: 6. The CDR3 has 14 residues. The full variable domain, in which reference TRBV2 and TRBJ1-2 provide the parts outside the CDR3, is EPEVTQTPSHQVTQMGQEVILRCVPISNHLYFYWYRQILGQKVEFLVSFYNNEISEKSEIFDDQFSVERPDGSNFTLKIRSTKLEDSAMYFCASNPGGLNYGYTFGSGTRLTVV.

The chain is built from TRBV25-1 and TRBJ1-2, with D perhaps matching TRBD1 (5 bases). Germline V gene lookup returns CDR1 MGHDK and CDR2 SYGVNS. Between the trimmed V and J ends, which lost 0 bases and 0 bases, there was a span of 14 bases. CDR3 length equals 17 residues. The CDR3 region is CASSEYFDSPANYGYTF. CDR3 DNA sequence: TGTGCCAGCAGTGAATACTTCGACAGCCCTGCTAACTATGGCTACACCTTC.

V usage is TRBV5-1 and J usage is TRBJ2-6; D ambiguous. CDR3 length: 15 amino acids. Trimming removed 7 bases from V and 3 bases from J, with 14 bases in between. Germline CDR1 reads SGHRS; CDR2 reads YFSETQ. The CDR3 region has the DNA TGCGCCAGCTCAATAGGAACGGGTGGGGCCAACGTCCTGACTTTC. Translation: CASSIGTGGANVLTF.

The chain's CDR3 is CASSKWTESSYEQYF. The CDR3, as DNA: TGTGCCAGCTCAAAATGGACAGAAAGCTCCTACGAGCAGTACTTC. This chain links TRBV18 with TRBJ2-7; possible D gene TRBD1, 6 bases. Germline V gives CDR1 KGHSH, CDR2 LQKENI. The length of the CDR3 is 15 residues. Trimming pared 5 bases from V and 0 bases from J, leaving 14 bases between.

In DNA, the CDR3 is TGCGCCAGCAGCTTAACCCCGGGACAGGGAGCCCACGAGCAGTACTTC. This gives the protein CASSLTPGQGAHEQYF. The chain recombines TRBV5-1 with TRBJ2-7; 9 positions agree with TRBD1. The trim removed 2 bases at V and 5 bases at J, leaving 11 bases unmatched. Germline lookup yields CDR1 SGHRS and CDR2 YFSETQ. The CDR3 is 16 residues long.

This rearrangement joins TRBV6-6 to TRBJ1-2; D unclear. CDR1 and CDR2 from the germline V gene are MNHNY and SVGAGI (reference sequence). The CDR3 sequence is 16 residues long. V was pared by 5 bases and J by 4 bases, with 20 bases between. The CDR3 DNA follows: TGTGCCAGCAGTCGCAACCAAGGAGATCCCCGCTATGGCTACACCTTC. Protein: CASSRNQGDPRYGYTF.

On this clone itself: This specimen includes other DNA sequences encoding the same CDR3. This sequence joins TRBV7-9 and TRBJ1-3, with unresolved D. Germline loops: CDR1 SEHNR, CDR2 FQNEAQ (reference sequence). The CDR3 loop spans 14 amino acids. V dropped 1 base and J dropped 0 bases, with 4 bases sitting between them. CDR3 coding DNA: TGTGCCAGCAGCTTAGGTCTCTCTGGAAACACCATATATTTT. This gives the protein CASSLGLSGNTIYF. The whole variable domain, filled in from reference TRBV7-9 and TRBJ1-3, reads DTGVSQNPRHKITKRGQNVTFRCDPISEHNRLYWYRQTLGQGPEFLTYFQNEAQLEKSRLLSDRFSAERPKGSFSTLEIQRTEQGDSAMYLCASSLGLSGNTIYFGEGSWLTVV.

The chain combines TRBV2 with TRBJ1-1; TRBD1 agrees at 9 bases. The germline V gene has CDR1 SNHLY and CDR2 FYNNEI. J was trimmed by 4 bases and V by 5 bases; bases with no gene match: 8. The CDR3 length is 15 residues. CDR3 coding DNA: TGTGCCAGCAGTAGTACGGGACAGGGTACCACTGAAGCTTTCTTT. Amino acids: CASSSTGQGTTEAFF.

The J gene is TRBJ1-3, the V gene TRBV19, with D hard to call. Germline CDR1 and CDR2: LNHDA and SQIVND (reference sequence). The CDR3 totals 16 residues. The germline V and J ends were trimmed by 3 bases and 0 bases, with 12 bases remaining between them. This chain's CDR3 is CASSIVGITSGNTIYF. Here the CDR3 DNA reads TGTGCCAGTAGTATTGTCGGGATTACCTCTGGAAACACCATATATTTT.

The J gene is TRBJ2-1, the V gene TRBV19; weak D call: TRBD1 (7 bases). This CDR3 is built from 17 residues. Trimming stripped 7 bases from V and 2 bases from J, with 21 bases between. Looked up from germline, CDR1 is LNHDA and CDR2 is SQIVND (reference sequence). CDR3 in DNA: TGTGCCAGTAAGGCCTACCAGGGGGGCGGGACCTACAATGAGCAGTTCTTC. It encodes CASKAYQGGGTYNEQFF.

The rearrangement links TRBV10-3 to TRBJ2-7; 12 bases are shared with TRBD2. CDR3 length: 16 amino acids. J lost 3 bases, V lost 1 base, and 4 bases had no gene match. Germline CDR1 reads ENHRY; CDR2 reads SYGVKD. In DNA, the CDR3 is TGTGCCATCAGTGAGTTAGAGACTAGCGGGAGCTACGAGCAGTACTTC. It encodes CAISELETSGSYEQYF.

This clone came up once. The chain combines TRBV30 with TRBJ2-1; unclear D gene. In germline, CDR1 is GTSNPN, CDR2 SVGIG (reference sequence). The CDR3 sequence is 13 residues long. The CDR3 here is CALSLNSYNEQFF. The DNA for the CDR3 is TGTGCACTAAGCTTAAACTCCTACAATGAGCAGTTCTTC.

The rearrangement joins TRBV6-5 to TRBJ2-3; TRBD2 agrees at 8 bases. CDR1 MNHEY and CDR2 SVGAGI come from the germline V gene. The CDR3 totals 13 residues. J gave up 6 bases and V 5 bases, and 4 bases lay outside the gene matches. The CDR3 nucleotides are TGTGCCAGCAGTCGTACTAGCGGCGATACGCAGTATTTT. This gives the protein CASSRTSGDTQYF.

The rearrangement uses TRBV4-2 and TRBJ2-1, with 10 bases identical to TRBD2. Germline-derived CDR1 and CDR2 are LGHNA and YNFKEQ. Losses at the gene ends were 4 bases for V and 4 bases for J; bases not matched to a gene: 13. The CDR3 loop spans 18 amino acids. The CDR3 coding sequence is TGTGCCAGCAGCCCCACATTCCTAGCGGGGGTTCCTTACAATGAGCAGTTCTTC. The encoded protein is CASSPTFLAGVPYNEQFF.

V usage is TRBV5-6 and J usage is TRBJ2-7, with D perhaps matching TRBD1 (6 bases). The V end was cut by 4 bases, the J end by 2 bases, with 16 bases between. The CDR3 sequence is 15 residues long. Germline V gives CDR1 SGHDT, CDR2 YYEEEE. The CDR3 DNA is TGTGCCAGCAGCACCTACGACCAGGGGACCTACGAGCAGTACTTC. The encoded protein is CASSTYDQGTYEQYF.

The V gene is TRBV3-1 (or the pseudogene TRBV3-2), the J gene TRBJ1-2; D is uncertain. Trimming removed 1 base at V and 3 bases at J, with 12 bases between. Per the germline V gene, CDR1 is LGHDT and CDR2 is YNNKEL (reference sequence). The CDR3 is 15 amino acids. The CDR3 region is CASSQGPPLDYGYTF. The CDR3 region has the DNA TGTGCCAGCAGCCAAGGGCCTCCCCTTGACTATGGCTACACCTTC.

J is TRBJ1-2 and V is TRBV30, with 7 bases aligning to TRBD1. The CDR3 totals 15 residues. Germline V CDR1 and CDR2: GTSNPN, SVGIG (reference sequence). J gave up 2 bases and V 3 bases, and 9 bases lay outside the gene matches. CDR3 amino acids: CAWSDRVLKNYGYTF. CDR3 DNA: TGTGCCTGGAGCGACAGGGTGTTGAAAAACTATGGCTACACCTTC.

V gene TRBV19 combines with J gene TRBJ1-6, with D possibly TRBD1 on 5 matching bases. Germline loops: CDR1 LNHDA, CDR2 SQIVND (reference sequence). The CDR3 runs 12 residues. Between the trimmed V and J ends, which lost 4 bases and 9 bases, there was a span of 7 bases. This CDR3 is CASSTTGSPLHF. The CDR3 DNA reads TGTGCCAGTAGTACCACAGGTTCACCCCTCCACTTT.

The rearrangement joins TRBV7-2 to TRBJ1-1; D is unclear. V lost 8 bases, J lost 3 bases, and 16 bases lay in between. Germline lookup yields CDR1 SGHTA and CDR2 FQGNSA. This CDR3 contains 14 residues. The CDR3, as DNA: TGTGCCAGCGGTATTCGGCCACGGGACACTGAAGCTTTCTTT. It translates to CASGIRPRDTEAFF.